This T cell receptor beta chain is drawn from a study of cytomegalovirus exposure and HLA in healthy donors. Findings of the study overall: One later analysis, an examination of the 90 to 150 validation repertoires, found that first-cohort TCR clusters tended to co-occur in them.

The CDR3 contains 14 residues. CDR1 is SNHLY, CDR2 FYNNEI, per germline. Trimming removed 8 bases from V and 7 bases from J, with 17 bases in between. Assay: immunoSEQ multiplex PCR; the TCRdb copy retains only in-frame clones and omits some. The sample yields approximately 200,000 clones, 75% to 90% seen once. With regard to this clone: Antigen: not known.

What was sequenced was PBMCs. This chain uses TRBV2 with TRBJ1-4; D is undetermined. The TCR comes from a man between 18 and 29 years old in good health and CMV-seropositive. CDR3 amino acids: CASSPERDFEKLFF. The CDR3 DNA is TGTGCCAGCTCCCCTGAGCGCGATTTTGAAAAACTGTTTTTT.